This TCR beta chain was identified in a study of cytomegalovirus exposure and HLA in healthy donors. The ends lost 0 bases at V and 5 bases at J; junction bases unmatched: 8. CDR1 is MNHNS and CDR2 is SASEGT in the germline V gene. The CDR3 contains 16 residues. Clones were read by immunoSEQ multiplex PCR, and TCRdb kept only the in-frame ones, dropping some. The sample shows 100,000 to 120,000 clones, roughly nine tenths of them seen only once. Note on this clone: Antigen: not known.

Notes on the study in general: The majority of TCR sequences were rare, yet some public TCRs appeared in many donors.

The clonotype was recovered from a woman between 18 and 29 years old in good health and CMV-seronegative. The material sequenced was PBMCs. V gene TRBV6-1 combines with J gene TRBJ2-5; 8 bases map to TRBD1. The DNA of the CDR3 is TGTGCCAGCAGTGAAGCAACTGGGACAGGATTGGAGACCCAGTACTTC. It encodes CASSEATGTGLETQYF.